This T cell receptor beta chain originates from a study of T cells in localized non-small cell lung cancer. Germline V gives CDR1 LNHDA, CDR2 SQIVND (reference sequence). CDR3 size: 14 residues. V lost 5 bases and J lost 0, with 10 bases in between. Assay: immunoSEQ multiplex PCR; the TCRdb copy retains only in-frame clones and omits some. Of around 1,200 clones detected, around a third appear once; the ten largest clones hold roughly 12%. The TCR was taken from a male donor at least 60 years old with stage I squamous cell lung carcinoma. The material sequenced was normal lung tissue next to the tumor, taken before any cancer treatment. The chain employs TRBV19 and TRBJ1-1, with D perhaps TRBD1 (6 bases). The CDR3 protein is CASSLDRLNTEAFF. CDR3 DNA sequence: TGTGCCAGTAGTCTGGACAGACTGAACACTGAAGCTTTCTTT.